Below are 4 T cell receptor beta chains sequenced from a single sample in a study of blood T cell repertoires in COVID-19. Repertoires were generated with immunoSEQ multiplex PCR, while TCRdb's copy carries only in-frame clones and drops some. Among approximately 100,000 clones, roughly 84% were seen once, and the ten largest hold roughly 25%. Sequenced input: peripheral blood. The source is a man aged 55-75 years with acute or convalescent COVID-19.

The rearrangement uses TRBV5-4 and TRBJ2-7, with TRBD1 matching over 10 bases. The CDR3 has 17 residues. The trim removed 0 bases at V and 10 bases at J, leaving 16 bases unmatched. The germline gives CDR1 SGHNT, CDR2 YYREEE (reference sequence). CDR3 residues: CASSLASPGQGLGGQYF. CDR3 DNA sequence: TGTGCCAGCAGCTTGGCCTCTCCGGGACAGGGGTTGGGGGGTCAGTACTTC.

The chain recombines TRBV4-1 with TRBJ1-3, with 8 bases fitting TRBD1. Germline CDR1 and CDR2: MGHRA and YSYEKL. J was trimmed by 4 bases and V by 1 base; bases with no gene match: 9. This CDR3 region has 17 residues. CDR3 loop: CASSQVIQGARGNTIYF. Here the CDR3 DNA reads TGCGCCAGCAGCCAAGTCATTCAGGGGGCGCGGGGAAACACCATATATTTT.

In its sample, this clone was seen a few times. This rearrangement joins TRBV5-4 to TRBJ1-5; 7 nucleotides line up with TRBD1. This CDR3 region has 14 residues. Trimming cost V 2 bases and J 6 bases; bases outside gene matches: 5. Germline V lookup: CDR1 SGHNT, CDR2 YYREEE (reference sequence). For the CDR3, the DNA is TGTGCCAGCAGCTTACAGGGGCTCGGTCAGCCCCAGCATTTT. It specifies CASSLQGLGQPQHF.

This chain uses TRBV27 with TRBJ1-6; 7 bases line up with TRBD1. Looked up from germline, CDR1 is MNHEY and CDR2 is SMNVEV (reference sequence). Unmatched junction bases numbered 15, after V lost 3 bases and J lost 7 bases. This CDR3 is 18 amino acids long. The CDR3 DNA follows: TGTGCCAGCAGTTTTACCCCCCTTAAGGGGGCTCGAAATTCACCCCTCCACTTT. Translation: CASSFTPLKGARNSPLHF.